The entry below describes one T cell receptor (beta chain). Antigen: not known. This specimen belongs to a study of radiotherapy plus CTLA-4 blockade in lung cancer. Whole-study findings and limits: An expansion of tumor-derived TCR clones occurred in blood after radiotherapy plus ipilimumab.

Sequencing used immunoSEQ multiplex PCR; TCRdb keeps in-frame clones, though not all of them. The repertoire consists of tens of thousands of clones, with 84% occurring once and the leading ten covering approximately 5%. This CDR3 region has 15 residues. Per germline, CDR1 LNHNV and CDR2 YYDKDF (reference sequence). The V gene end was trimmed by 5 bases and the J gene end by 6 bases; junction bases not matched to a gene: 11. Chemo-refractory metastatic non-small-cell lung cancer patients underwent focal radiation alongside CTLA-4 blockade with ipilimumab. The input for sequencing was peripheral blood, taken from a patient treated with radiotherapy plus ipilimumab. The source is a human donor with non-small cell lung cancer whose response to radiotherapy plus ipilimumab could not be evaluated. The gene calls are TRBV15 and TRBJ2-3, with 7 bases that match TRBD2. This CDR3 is CATSGSGMLVDTQYF. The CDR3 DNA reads TGTGCCACCAGCGGGAGCGGGATGCTCGTTGATACGCAGTATTTT.